This T cell receptor (beta chain) was identified in a study of early T cells in non-severe SARS-CoV-2 infection. Overall study: Whole-blood bulk RNA, unsorted, was sequenced, and chains were unpaired. Study conclusions and caveats: The study's VDJdb matching favored anti-spike CD8 responses and missed private and CD4 specificities.

Germline CDR1 and CDR2: SGHRS and YFSETQ. Trimming shortened V by 5 bases and J by 0 bases, and 8 bases separated the two germline ends. There are 13 residues in the CDR3. This clonotype was counted a few times. As yet, its antigen is unknown. Molecules of cDNA were individually given unique molecular identifiers that were attached to them. One entry per CDR3 protein, called by TCRdb with MiXCR from the 5' RACE reads. The sample has 45,000 to 50,000 distinct CDR3 sequences, roughly 6% seen once. The receptor comes from an adult who was a healthcare worker with PCR-confirmed SARS-CoV-2 infection or an uninfected control (not recorded which). The input for sequencing was whole blood, taken at baseline. This chain links TRBV5-1 with TRBJ1-1; D is ambiguous. This CDR3 is CASRIDLNTEAFF. The CDR3 DNA reads TGCGCCAGCAGAATAGACCTGAACACTGAAGCTTTCTTT.